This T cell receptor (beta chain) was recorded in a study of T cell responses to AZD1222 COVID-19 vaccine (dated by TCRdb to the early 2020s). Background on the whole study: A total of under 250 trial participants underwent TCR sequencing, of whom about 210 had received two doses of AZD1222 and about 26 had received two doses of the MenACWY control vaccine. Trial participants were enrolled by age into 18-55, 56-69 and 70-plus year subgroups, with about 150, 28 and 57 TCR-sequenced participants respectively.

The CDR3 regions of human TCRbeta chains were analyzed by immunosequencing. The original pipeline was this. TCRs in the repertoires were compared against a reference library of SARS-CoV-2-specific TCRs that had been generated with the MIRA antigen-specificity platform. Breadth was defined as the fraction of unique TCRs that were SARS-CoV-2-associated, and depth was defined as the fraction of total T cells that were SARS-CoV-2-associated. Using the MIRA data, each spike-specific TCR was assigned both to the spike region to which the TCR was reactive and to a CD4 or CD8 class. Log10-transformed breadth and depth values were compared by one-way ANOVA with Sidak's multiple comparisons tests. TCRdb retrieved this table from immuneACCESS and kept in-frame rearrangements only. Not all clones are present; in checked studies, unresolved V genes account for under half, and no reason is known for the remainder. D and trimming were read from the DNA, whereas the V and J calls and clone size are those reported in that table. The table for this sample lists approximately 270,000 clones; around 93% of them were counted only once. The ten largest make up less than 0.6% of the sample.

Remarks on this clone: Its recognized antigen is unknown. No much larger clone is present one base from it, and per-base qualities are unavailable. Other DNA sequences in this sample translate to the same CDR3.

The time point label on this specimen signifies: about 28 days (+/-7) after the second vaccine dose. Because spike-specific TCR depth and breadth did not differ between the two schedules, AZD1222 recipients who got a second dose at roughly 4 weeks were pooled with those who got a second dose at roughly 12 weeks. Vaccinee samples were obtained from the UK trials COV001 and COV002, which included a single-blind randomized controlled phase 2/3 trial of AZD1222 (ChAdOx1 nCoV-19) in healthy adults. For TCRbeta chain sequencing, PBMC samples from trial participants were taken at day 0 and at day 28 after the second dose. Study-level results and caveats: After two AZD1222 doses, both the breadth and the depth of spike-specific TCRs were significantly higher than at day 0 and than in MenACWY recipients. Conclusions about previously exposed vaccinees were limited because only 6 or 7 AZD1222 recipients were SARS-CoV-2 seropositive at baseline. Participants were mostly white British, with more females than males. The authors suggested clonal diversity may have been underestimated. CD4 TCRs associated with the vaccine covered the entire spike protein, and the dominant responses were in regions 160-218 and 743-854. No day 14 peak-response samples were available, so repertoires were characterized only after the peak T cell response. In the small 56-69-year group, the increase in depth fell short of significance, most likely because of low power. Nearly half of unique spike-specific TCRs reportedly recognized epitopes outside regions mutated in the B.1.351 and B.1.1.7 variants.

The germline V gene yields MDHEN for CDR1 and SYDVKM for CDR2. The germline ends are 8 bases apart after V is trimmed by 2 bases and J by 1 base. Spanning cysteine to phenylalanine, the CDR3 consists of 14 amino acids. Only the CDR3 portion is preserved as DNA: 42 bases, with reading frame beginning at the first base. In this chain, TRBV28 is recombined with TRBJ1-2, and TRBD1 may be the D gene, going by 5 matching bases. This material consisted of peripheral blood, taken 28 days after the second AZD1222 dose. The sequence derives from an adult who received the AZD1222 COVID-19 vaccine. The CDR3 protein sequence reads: CASSLRQGNYGYTF. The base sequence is TGTGCCAGCAGTTTACGGCAGGGTAACTATGGCTACACCTTC.